Listed below are T cell receptor beta chains from one sample, sequenced in a study of Graves' ophthalmopathy and Graves' hyperthyroidism. TCRdb passed the multiplex PCR reads through MiXCR, listing each CDR3 protein once. The table lists nearly 400,000 distinct CDR3 sequences, roughly 18% of them singletons, with 1.5% to 2% in the top ten. The sequenced sample was peripheral blood. The receptors derive from a woman under 30 with Graves' ophthalmopathy. Each CDR3 is given with its conserved first and last residue. The D gene is left open where the match is weak. Some rows mark clone size as missing; the rest say once, few, many or name a class of expanded clone.

v_gene	abundance	j_gene	d_gene	CDR3aa	CDR3nt
TRBV19	-	TRBJ1-1	-	CASSIDGAEAFF	TGTGCCAGTAGTATCGATGGGGCTGAAGCTTTCTTT
TRBV2	few	TRBJ1-5	-	CASSQQGTHQPQHF	TGTGCCAGCAGCCAACAGGGTACCCATCAGCCCCAGCATTTT
TRBV6-6	many	TRBJ1-5	-	CASSFPSGPQHF	TGTGCCAGCAGTTTCCCTTCGGGGCCCCAGCATTTT
TRBV29-1	many	TRBJ1-1	-	CSVVRQGRDTEAFF	TGCAGCGTTGTCAGACAAGGGCGGGACACTGAAGCTTTCTTT
TRBV6-5	many	TRBJ1-2	-	CASMGARGYTF	TGTGCCAGCATGGGGGCGCGTGGCTACACCTTC
TRBV6-2/TRBV6-3	-	TRBJ1-1	-	CASSPGRGAERNTEAFF	TGTGCCAGCAGCCCCGGGCGGGGGGCCGAGAGGAACACTGAAGCTTTCTTT
TRBV28	many	TRBJ2-7	TRBD1	CANEDRGPYEQYF	TGTGCCAACGAGGACAGGGGACCCTACGAGCAGTACTTC
TRBV4-2	many	TRBJ2-2	TRBD2	CASSSRGSGRLTGELFF	TGTGCCAGCAGCAGCAGGGGAAGCGGGAGGCTCACCGGGGAGCTGTTTTTT
TRBV7-8	many	TRBJ1-1	-	CASSSRHGPRQAFF	TGTGCCAGCAGCTCCCGACACGGACCACGGCAGGCTTTCTTT
TRBV6-5	many	TRBJ2-2	-	CASSYRWDPTGTGELFF	TGTGCCAGCAGTTACCGGTGGGACCCTACGGGGACCGGGGAGCTGTTTTTT
TRBV29-1	many	TRBJ2-5	-	CSVVGSQETQYF	TGCAGCGTTGTTGGCAGCCAAGAGACCCAGTACTTC
TRBV12-3/TRBV12-4	many	TRBJ2-6	-	CASRPTTGSGANVLTF	TGTGCCAGCCGTCCGACAACAGGGTCCGGGGCCAACGTCCTGACTTTC
TRBV12-3/TRBV12-4	many	TRBJ2-2	TRBD1	CASSPRTGGGTGELFF	TGTGCCAGCAGCCCTCGGACAGGGGGTGGCACCGGGGAGCTGTTTTTT
TRBV29-1	many	TRBJ1-5	-	CSAMLAANQPQHF	TGCAGCGCCATGCTGGCAGCTAATCAGCCCCAGCATTTT
TRBV14	many	TRBJ2-7	TRBD1	CASSNRQGSGEQYF	TGTGCCAGCTCTAATAGACAGGGATCGGGGGAGCAGTACTTC
TRBV14	many	TRBJ2-7	-	CASSQDPPDYEQYF	TGTGCCAGCAGCCAAGATCCCCCGGACTACGAGCAGTACTTC
TRBV29-1	many	TRBJ1-3	-	CSGHDSGNTIYF	TGCAGCGGACATGACTCTGGAAACACCATATATTTT
TRBV28	many	TRBJ2-4	TRBD1	CASSLSSATGGNIQYF	TGTGCCAGCAGTTTATCATCCGCGACAGGGGGAAACATTCAGTACTTC
TRBV5-1	many	TRBJ2-7	-	CASSLWDHYEQYF	TGCGCCAGCAGCTTGTGGGACCACTACGAGCAGTACTTC
TRBV20-1	many	TRBJ2-5	-	CSARGAQKELLGETQYF	TGCAGTGCTAGAGGGGCTCAGAAAGAGTTACTAGGAGAGACCCAGTACTTC
TRBV12-3/TRBV12-4	few	TRBJ1-1	-	CASSLSGYSAFF	TGTGCCAGCAGTCTCTCTGGGTATTCGGCTTTCTTT
TRBV5-1	many	TRBJ1-5	-	CASSLDSQQPQHF	TGCGCCAGCAGCCTGGACAGCCAACAGCCCCAGCATTTT
TRBV7-6	many	TRBJ1-5	-	CASSLAPNTPNQPQHF	TGTGCCAGCAGCTTAGCCCCCAATACGCCGAATCAGCCCCAGCATTTT
TRBV19	-	TRBJ2-2	TRBD2	CASKQAGAGELFF	TGTGCCAGTAAGCAGGCGGGAGCCGGGGAGCTGTTTTTT
TRBV19	many	TRBJ1-1	-	CASSIDRTGNTEAFF	TGTGCCAGTAGTATAGATCGGACGGGGAACACTGAAGCTTTCTTT
TRBV28	many	TRBJ1-1	-	CASSPGQAAFF	TGTGCCAGCAGTCCAGGGCAAGCGGCTTTCTTT
TRBV7-1	-	TRBJ2-7	TRBD2	CASSSVPPGLAGVKGNYEQYF	TGTGCCAGCAGCTCCGTTCCCCCCGGACTAGCGGGAGTCAAAGGAAACTACGAGCAGTACTTC
TRBV6-2/TRBV6-3	many	TRBJ2-5	TRBD2	CASSPHSGTRETQYF	TGTGCCAGTTCCCCTCATAGCGGGACACGAGAGACCCAGTACTTC
TRBV7-9	many	TRBJ1-2	-	CASSLAGRDGYTF	TGTGCCAGCAGCTTAGCAGGGCGGGACGGCTACACCTTC
TRBV10-1	many	TRBJ1-2	TRBD1	CANSDRAYGYTF	TGCGCCAACTCGGACAGGGCCTATGGCTACACCTTC
TRBV6-5	many	TRBJ1-5	-	CASRSDGGGNQPQHF	TGTGCCAGCAGGTCCGACGGGGGAGGCAATCAGCCCCAGCATTTT
TRBV29-1	many	TRBJ2-5	-	CSVPPEGLEETQYF	TGCAGCGTTCCCCCTGAGGGGCTTGAGGAGACCCAGTACTTC
TRBV20-1	-	TRBJ2-7	TRBD1	CSLTGGMNEQYF	TGCAGTTTGACAGGGGGTATGAACGAGCAGTACTTC
TRBV28	many	TRBJ2-5	-	CASSFRRNQETQYF	TGTGCCAGCAGTTTCAGGCGGAACCAAGAGACCCAGTACTTC
TRBV7-7	many	TRBJ2-5	-	CASSVTGTSLSGLQHKETQYF	TGTGCCAGCAGCGTCACCGGGACATCGTTGTCCGGACTCCAGCACAAGGAGACCCAGTACTTC
TRBV6-2/TRBV6-3	many	TRBJ1-5	-	CASRDPPGAPVLQPQHF	TGTGCCAGCAGAGATCCTCCTGGGGCCCCAGTACTTCAGCCCCAGCATTTT
TRBV11-2	many	TRBJ2-7	-	CASSLVLSQPYEQYF	TGTGCCAGCAGCTTAGTACTAAGTCAGCCCTACGAGCAGTACTTC
TRBV6-5	-	TRBJ2-5	TRBD1	CTSSYRGGLETQYF	TGTACCAGCAGTTACAGGGGTGGCCTGGAGACCCAGTACTTC
TRBV3-1	once	TRBJ2-4	TRBD1	CASSPPKRTGGAKNIQYF	TGTGCCAGCAGCCCACCAAAGAGGACAGGTGGAGCCAAAAACATTCAGTACTTC
TRBV6-5	many	TRBJ1-2	-	CASSYSSGTHYGYTF	TGTGCCAGCAGTTATAGTTCCGGGACCCACTATGGCTACACCTTC
TRBV5-1	many	TRBJ2-7	TRBD2	CASSPGTSGGIDYEQYF	TGCGCCAGCAGCCCCGGGACTAGCGGGGGTATCGACTACGAGCAGTACTTC
TRBV28	few	TRBJ2-2	-	CASKELPGELFF	TGTGCCAGCAAAGAGTTGCCCGGGGAGCTGTTTTTT